A selection of T cell receptor beta chains follows, all from one sample in a study of neurological immune-mediated disorders. A single record per CDR3 protein comes from TCRdb applying MiXCR to the 5' RACE reads. The sample contains about 50,000 distinct CDR3 sequences, less than 12% of which appear only once. The sequencing sample was made of PBMCs. Receptor source: a woman aged 40-49 years in good health. CDR3s include the opening cysteine and the closing phenylalanine or tryptophan. D genes are given only for firm matches. Clone size appears in some rows only: once, few, many, or a class for an expanded clone.

size: many
D: TRBD2
V: TRBV12-3/TRBV12-4
J: TRBJ2-1
CDR3: CASSFAGVGGEQFF
DNA: TGTGCCAGCAGTTTCGCGGGAGTGGGCGGTGAGCAGTTCTTC

size: many
D: -
V: TRBV29-1
J: TRBJ1-1
CDR3: CSVEGGSLTEAFF
DNA: TGCAGCGTTGAAGGGGGCAGCCTCACTGAAGCTTTCTTT

size: -
D: -
V: TRBV27
J: TRBJ1-6
CDR3: CASTPAGGQSYNSPLHF
DNA: TGTGCCAGCACTCCGGCTGGGGGTCAGTCCTATAATTCACCCCTCCACTTT

size: many
D: -
V: TRBV4-3
J: TRBJ2-7
CDR3: CASSQDASGPNEQYF
DNA: TGCGCCAGCAGCCAAGACGCTAGTGGCCCCAACGAGCAGTACTTC

size: many
D: TRBD2
V: TRBV20-1
J: TRBJ2-2
CDR3: CSASTSGIDGELFF
DNA: TGCAGTGCGAGCACTAGCGGGATAGACGGGGAGCTGTTTTTT

size: many
D: -
V: TRBV10-1
J: TRBJ1-1
CDR3: CASSPGRGTEAFF
DNA: TGCGCCAGCAGTCCAGGGAGAGGAACTGAAGCTTTCTTT

size: many
D: -
V: TRBV5-1
J: TRBJ2-7
CDR3: CASSLWGDSSYEQYF
DNA: TGCGCCAGCAGCTTGTGGGGGGACAGCTCCTACGAGCAGTACTTC

size: many
D: TRBD1
V: TRBV20-1
J: TRBJ2-6
CDR3: CSALTGAGANVLTF
DNA: TGCAGTGCTCTGACAGGGGCTGGGGCCAACGTCCTGACTTTC

size: few
D: TRBD2
V: TRBV6-5
J: TRBJ2-1
CDR3: CASSSVAGSSYNEQFF
DNA: TGTGCCAGCAGCTCCGTAGCGGGGAGCTCCTACAATGAGCAGTTCTTC

size: many
D: -
V: TRBV20-1
J: TRBJ2-2
CDR3: CSARGEAAGDTGELFF
DNA: TGCAGTGCTAGAGGTGAGGCCGCAGGAGACACCGGGGAGCTGTTTTTT

size: -
D: -
V: TRBV5-1
J: TRBJ1-2
CDR3: CASSWTITSGGYTF
DNA: TGCGCCAGCAGCTGGACGATAACCTCCGGTGGCTACACCTTC

size: many
D: -
V: TRBV5-1
J: TRBJ2-7
CDR3: CASSSGPISYEQYF
DNA: TGCGCCAGCAGCTCCGGGCCCATCTCCTACGAGCAGTACTTC

size: many
D: -
V: TRBV7-2
J: TRBJ1-2
CDR3: CASSSTEGRDGYTF
DNA: TGTGCCAGCAGCTCCACCGAGGGGAGGGATGGCTACACCTTC

size: many
D: -
V: TRBV11-1
J: TRBJ2-1
CDR3: CASSSESSYNEQFF
DNA: TGTGCCAGCAGCTCCGAAAGCTCCTACAATGAGCAGTTCTTC

size: many
D: -
V: TRBV5-6
J: TRBJ1-2
CDR3: CASSLVQGYGYTF
DNA: TGTGCCAGCAGCTTGGTACAGGGCTATGGCTACACCTTC

size: many
D: -
V: TRBV3-1
J: TRBJ1-3
CDR3: CASHGWGSSGNTIYF
DNA: TGTGCCAGCCACGGGTGGGGAAGCTCTGGAAACACCATATATTTT

size: many
D: -
V: TRBV3-1
J: TRBJ1-2
CDR3: CASSQVRTDNYGYTF
DNA: TGTGCCAGCAGCCAAGTCAGGACAGACAACTATGGCTACACCTTC

size: many
D: -
V: TRBV20-1
J: TRBJ1-3
CDR3: CSALHPGNTIYF
DNA: TGCAGTGCCCTACATCCCGGAAACACCATATATTTT

size: many
D: -
V: TRBV10-3
J: TRBJ2-2
CDR3: CATESRESGELFF
DNA: TGTGCCACCGAATCCAGGGAATCCGGGGAGCTGTTTTTT

size: -
D: TRBD1
V: TRBV15
J: TRBJ1-1
CDR3: CATSRRTGEINTEAFF
DNA: TGTGCCACCAGCAGGCGGACAGGGGAGATCAACACTGAAGCTTTCTTT

size: -
D: -
V: TRBV7-7
J: TRBJ2-3
CDR3: CASSARGTDTQYF
DNA: TGTGCCAGCAGCGCAAGAGGCACAGATACGCAGTATTTT

size: few
D: TRBD1
V: TRBV7-9
J: TRBJ2-7
CDR3: CASSPRDSYYEQYF
DNA: TGTGCCAGCAGCCCTAGGGACAGTTACTACGAGCAGTACTTC

size: many
D: -
V: TRBV21-1
J: TRBJ2-2
CDR3: CASSKGARLNTGELFF
DNA: TGTGCCAGCAGCAAAGGGGCAAGGCTGAACACCGGGGAGCTGTTTTTT

size: many
D: -
V: TRBV7-2
J: TRBJ2-7
CDR3: CASSLGGATYEQYF
DNA: TGTGCCAGCAGCTTAGGTGGAGCGACCTACGAGCAGTACTTC

size: many
D: -
V: TRBV5-1
J: TRBJ2-2
CDR3: CASRASSNTGELFF
DNA: TGCGCCAGCAGGGCTAGCTCCAACACCGGGGAGCTGTTTTTT

size: many
D: -
V: TRBV5-1
J: TRBJ1-4
CDR3: CASSLVMTATNEKLFF
DNA: TGCGCCAGCAGCTTGGTAATGACTGCAACTAATGAAAAACTGTTTTTT

size: many
D: TRBD1
V: TRBV29-1
J: TRBJ1-1
CDR3: CSARPGQGVLDTEAFF
DNA: TGCAGCGCACGACCGGGACAGGGGGTCCTAGACACTGAAGCTTTCTTT

size: many
D: -
V: TRBV21-1
J: TRBJ1-2
CDR3: CASSPRRGTVNGYTF
DNA: TGTGCCAGCAGCCCGAGGAGAGGGACTGTCAATGGCTACACCTTC

size: many
D: -
V: TRBV6-5
J: TRBJ2-1
CDR3: CASSTVGGRYNEQFF
DNA: TGTGCCAGCAGTACCGTGGGGGGCCGTTACAATGAGCAGTTCTTC